The next 20 T cell receptor beta chains were all read from a single sample in a study of blood T cell repertoires in COVID-19. This table comes from immunoSEQ multiplex PCR, and its TCRdb copy is limited to in-frame clones, with some not included. The sample yields 200,000 to 300,000 clones, approximately 85% seen once. Sample: peripheral blood. The receptor set was obtained from a man aged 45-65 years with COVID-19, enrolled during active disease.

This chain uses TRBV6-4 with TRBJ2-3, with TRBD2 matching over 7 bases. The length of the CDR3 is 15 residues. The germline gives CDR1 MRHNA, CDR2 SNTAGT. J was trimmed by 4 bases and V by 4 bases; bases with no gene match: 8. CDR3 sequence (DNA): TGTGCCAGCAGTGGAAGCGGGGACGGGGCAGATACGCAGTATTTT. Translated: CASSGSGDGADTQYF.

This clone appeared a single time. This sequence joins TRBV14 and TRBJ2-7, with 9 bases matching TRBD2. The CDR3 length is 15 residues. Germline-derived CDR1 and CDR2 are SGHDN and FVKESK. V shed 2 bases and J 4 bases; nucleotides not matched to a gene: 6. CDR3 in DNA: TGTGCCAGCAGCCAAAGGCGGGGGGGCGTGTACGAGCAGTACTTC. Amino acids: CASSQRRGGVYEQYF.

CDR3 in amino acids: CASSQDRQRGGSAYNEQFF. The CDR3 DNA reads as TGTGCCAGCAGCCAAGATCGGCAACGGGGGGGCAGCGCCTACAATGAGCAGTTCTTC. The chain couples TRBV3-1 (or the pseudogene TRBV3-2) to TRBJ2-1, with 8 bases that match TRBD2. The CDR3 contains 19 residues. CDR1 is LGHDT and CDR2 is YNNKEL in the germline V gene (reference sequence). V lost 0 bases and J lost 2; bases outside the gene matches: 12.

CDR3 sequence reads: CAASSPGQGLGELFF. The DNA for the CDR3 is TGTGCCGCCTCCTCCCCGGGACAGGGCCTCGGGGAGCTGTTTTTT. The chain employs TRBV19 and TRBJ2-2, with 9 bases aligning to TRBD1. CDR3 size: 15 residues. V lost 11 bases, J lost 7 bases, and 14 bases stayed unmatched. Germline CDR1 LNHDA, CDR2 SQIVND (reference sequence).

The rearrangement uses TRBV15 and TRBJ1-4; D is unclear. The CDR3 has 14 residues. CDR1 LNHNV and CDR2 YYDKDF come from the germline V gene (reference sequence). Trimming removed 0 bases at V and 11 bases at J, with 13 bases between. CDR3 nucleotides: TGTGCCACCAGCAGAGATTACCCGGTCGAGAAACTGTTTTTT. Amino acid sequence: CATSRDYPVEKLFF.

J is TRBJ1-6 and V is TRBV28; 9 bases are shared with TRBD1. CDR3 length: 15 amino acids. The ends lost 5 bases at V and 10 bases at J; junction bases unmatched: 9. CDR1 is MDHEN and CDR2 is SYDVKM in the germline V gene. CDR3 sequence (DNA): TGTGCCAGCAGTACCGGACAGGGGTCCGTCTCACCCCTCCACTTT. Its protein is CASSTGQGSVSPLHF.

The rearrangement links TRBV4-2 to TRBJ2-1, with D possibly matching TRBD2 (5 bases). Germline values: CDR1 LGHNA, CDR2 YNFKEQ. This CDR3 contains 14 residues. V gave up 3 bases and J gave up 7 bases, with 13 bases separating them. The DNA of the CDR3 is TGTGCCAGCAGCCAGGTCAACAGAGGGAATGAGCAGTTCTTC. It translates to CASSQVNRGNEQFF.

The chain employs TRBV15 and TRBJ2-5; D unclear. The CDR3 consists of 11 residues. V was pared by 4 bases and J by 5 bases, with 5 bases between. Germline V lookup: CDR1 LNHNV, CDR2 YYDKDF (reference sequence). The CDR3 is CATSTRETQYF. In DNA, the CDR3 is TGTGCCACCAGCACCCGGGAGACCCAGTACTTC. Looking up the rest from reference TRBV15 and TRBJ2-5 gives the full variable domain: DAMVIQNPRYQVTQFGKPVTLSCSQTLNHNVMYWYQQKSSQAPKLLFHYYDKDFNNEADTPDNFQSRRPNTSFCFLDIRSPGLGDTAMYLCATSTRETQYFGPGTRLLVL.

This chain connects TRBV5-1 to TRBJ2-7; 9 bases agree with TRBD1. Trimming removed 0 bases from V and 4 bases from J; junction bases left unmatched: 11. CDR1 and CDR2 (germline): SGHRS, YFSETQ. This CDR3 has 17 amino acids. The CDR3: CASSLAGTGRGIYEQYF. The DNA for the CDR3 is TGCGCCAGCAGCTTGGCCGGGACAGGGAGGGGGATATACGAGCAGTACTTC. Combining the CDR3 with reference TRBV5-1 and TRBJ2-7 gives the whole variable domain KAGVTQTPRYLIKTRGQQVTLSCSPISGHRSVSWYQQTPGQGLQFLFEYFSETQRNKGNFPGRFSGRQFSNSRSEMNVSTLELGDSALYLCASSLAGTGRGIYEQYFGPGTRLTVT.

About this clone: Other DNA sequences of this sample code for an identical CDR3. The gene calls are TRBV19 and TRBJ1-5, with D perhaps matching TRBD1 (5 bases). The germline gives CDR1 LNHDA, CDR2 SQIVND (reference sequence). CDR3 length: 14 residues. Trimming shortened V by 1 base and J by 4 bases, and 8 bases separated the two germline ends. This CDR3 reads CASSIGAGNQPQHF. The CDR3 DNA sequence: TGTGCCAGTAGTATAGGGGCAGGGAATCAGCCCCAGCATTTT.

The chain is built from TRBV9 and TRBJ2-5; 9 bases fit TRBD2. CDR3 length: 17 residues. CDR1 is SGDLS, CDR2 YYNGEE, per germline. Unmatched junction bases numbered 8, after V lost 0 bases and J lost 2 bases. The CDR3 loop is CASSVEGILAGQETQYF. In nucleotides, the CDR3 is TGTGCCAGCAGCGTAGAAGGGATCCTAGCGGGGCAAGAGACCCAGTACTTC.

This clone appeared a few times. The chain uses TRBV20-1 and TRBJ1-2; D unclear. The germline V and J ends were trimmed by 1 base and 5 bases, with 5 bases remaining between them. This CDR3 is 11 amino acids long. Germline V gene data show CDR1 as DFQATT and CDR2 as SNEGSKA (reference sequence). The CDR3 protein is CSARVGYGYTF. CDR3 DNA sequence: TGCAGTGCTAGAGTCGGGTATGGCTACACCTTC.

The chain uses TRBV5-1 and TRBJ2-7; 7 nucleotides align to TRBD1. This CDR3 is 13 amino acids long. The germline gives CDR1 SGHRS, CDR2 YFSETQ. The V and J ends lost 4 bases and 4 bases, in that order; junction bases with no gene match: 5. Here the CDR3 DNA reads TGCGCCAGCAGCCCGGGACAGATATACGAGCAGTACTTC. This sequence encodes CASSPGQIYEQYF.

V and J are TRBV12-3 or TRBV12-4 and TRBJ2-2; the D is unclear. This CDR3 has 13 amino acids. V lost 8 bases and J 3 bases, leaving 10 bases between the germline ends. CDR3 coding DNA: TGTGCCAGCTCAAGTCGGGACACCGGGGAGCTGTTTTTT. This encodes CASSSRDTGELFF.

The V call is TRBV9, the J call TRBJ1-6; D gene unclear. Trimming took off 6 bases at V and 7 bases at J, with 8 bases between the two ends. CDR3 length: 12 amino acids. Germline values: CDR1 SGDLS, CDR2 YYNGEE. CDR3 sequence (DNA): TGTGCCAGCAACCGGGGAAATTCACCCCTCCACTTT. The encoded protein is CASNRGNSPLHF.

This chain uses TRBV7-9 with TRBJ1-2, with 10 bases that match TRBD1. This CDR3 contains 17 residues. Germline CDR1 and CDR2: SEHNR and FQNEAQ (reference sequence). Trimming removed 5 bases from V and 3 bases from J; junction bases left unmatched: 12. This chain's CDR3 is CASSPRLGQGGDYGYTF. The CDR3 DNA sequence: TGTGCCAGCAGCCCCAGACTCGGACAGGGGGGAGACTATGGCTACACCTTC.

This chain uses TRBV6-2 or TRBV6-3 with TRBJ2-6, with D possibly being TRBD2 (5 bases). The CDR3 has 15 residues. Germline CDR1 reads MNHEY; CDR2 reads SVGEGT. Trimming left V 6 bases short and J 0 bases short, with 9 bases between. The CDR3 nucleotides read TGTGCCAGCAGCGACCGGGGCTCTGGGGCCAACGTCCTGACTTTC. This encodes CASSDRGSGANVLTF.

The V call is TRBV7-2, the J call TRBJ2-5; 8 bases fit TRBD2. This CDR3 is 12 amino acids long. Germline lookup yields CDR1 SGHTA and CDR2 FQGNSA. V shed 8 bases and J 5 bases; nucleotides not matched to a gene: 4. CDR3 nucleotide sequence: TGTGCCAGCGCTAGCGGGCGGGAGACCCAGTACTTC. Translation: CASASGRETQYF.

The V and J genes are TRBV18 and TRBJ2-5; D is perhaps TRBD1 (7 bases). Deletions cut 3 bases from V and 3 bases from J, with 11 bases between. CDR3 length: 14 residues. Germline CDR1 is KGHSH and CDR2 is LQKENI. The CDR3 protein is CASSPAGQKETQYF. The CDR3 region has the DNA TGTGCCAGCTCACCCGCGGGACAGAAAGAGACCCAGTACTTC.

The chain is built from TRBV28 and TRBJ1-4, with D possibly being TRBD1 (5 bases). The V and J ends lost 1 base and 5 bases respectively, with 11 bases between them. Germline CDR1 reads MDHEN; CDR2 reads SYDVKM. This CDR3 contains 15 residues. CDR3 in DNA: TGTGCCAGCAGTTTATCGGGGGGGAGAAATGAAAAACTGTTTTTT. Amino acid sequence: CASSLSGGRNEKLFF.